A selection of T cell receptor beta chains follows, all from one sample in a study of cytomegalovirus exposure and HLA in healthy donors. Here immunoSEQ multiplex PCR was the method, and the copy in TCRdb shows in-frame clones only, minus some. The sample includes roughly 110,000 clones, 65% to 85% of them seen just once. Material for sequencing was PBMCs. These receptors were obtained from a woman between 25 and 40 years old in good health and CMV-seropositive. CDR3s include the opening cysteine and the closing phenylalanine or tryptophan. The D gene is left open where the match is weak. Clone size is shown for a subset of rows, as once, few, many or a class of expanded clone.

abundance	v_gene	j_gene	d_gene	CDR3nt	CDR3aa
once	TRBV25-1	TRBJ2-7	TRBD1	TGTGCCAGCAGTGAATTGACAGGGAGCTACGAGCAGTACTTC	CASSELTGSYEQYF
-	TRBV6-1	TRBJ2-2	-	TGTGCCAGCAGTGAAGGGACTGGGGACACCGGGGAGCTGTTTTTT	CASSEGTGDTGELFF
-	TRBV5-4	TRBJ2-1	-	TGTGCCAGCAGCTCCCCGGGGTACAGAAACAATGAGCAGTTCTTC	CASSSPGYRNNEQFF
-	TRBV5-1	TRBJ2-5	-	TGCGCCAGCAGCTTGGGGCCGGGGTTGAGTGAAGAGACCCAGTACTTC	CASSLGPGLSEETQYF
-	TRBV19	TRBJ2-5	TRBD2	TGTGCCAGTAGTACCCTTAGCGGGGGTACCTCAACCCAGTACTTC	CASSTLSGGTSTQYF
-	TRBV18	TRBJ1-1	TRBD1	TGTGCCAGCTCGGTCGGACAGGGACCCAGCACTGAAGCTTTCTTT	CASSVGQGPSTEAFF
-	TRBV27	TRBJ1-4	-	TGTGCCAGCAGTTTATTCGGGGGGGCTGGTGAAAAACTGTTTTTT	CASSLFGGAGEKLFF
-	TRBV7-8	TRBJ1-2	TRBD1	TGTGCCAGCAGCTTAGGTGGGGGACAGGGCTCTGGCTACACCTTC	CASSLGGGQGSGYTF
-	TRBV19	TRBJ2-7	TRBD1	TGTGCCAGTATGCCGGCCCGGACAGGGGCGCGGGAGCAGTACTTC	CASMPARTGAREQYF
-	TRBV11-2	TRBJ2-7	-	TGTGCCAGCAGCTTAGTGAGGGAACGAAGCTACGAGCAGTACTTC	CASSLVRERSYEQYF
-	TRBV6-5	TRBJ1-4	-	TGTGCCAGCAGTTCGGGACCCGGGGGGGAAAAACTGTTTTTT	CASSSGPGGEKLFF
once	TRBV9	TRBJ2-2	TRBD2	TGTGCCAGCAGGCGGGGGAGCGCGAACACCGGGGAGCTGTTTTTT	CASRRGSANTGELFF
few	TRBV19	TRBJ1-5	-	TGTGCCAGTAGTATAACCTCTACAGGGTCACGACAGCCCCAGCATTTT	CASSITSTGSRQPQHF
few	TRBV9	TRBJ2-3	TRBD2	TGTGCCAGCAGCTCATTGACTAGCGGGGGGGCAATCGGGCAGTATTTT	CASSSLTSGGAIGQYF
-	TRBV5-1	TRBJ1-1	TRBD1	TGCGCCAGCAGCCTCTCCGGGACAGGGAGTAGCGCTGAAGCTTTCTTT	CASSLSGTGSSAEAFF
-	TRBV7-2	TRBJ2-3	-	TGTGCCAGCAGCTTTAGTAGCCCAGATACGCAGTATTTT	CASSFSSPDTQYF
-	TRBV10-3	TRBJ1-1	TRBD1	TGTGCCATCAGTGAGGAAAACAGGGGGCGTGGGTTGGCTTTCTTT	CAISEENRGRGLAFF
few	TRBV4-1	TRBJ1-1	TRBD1	TGCGCCAGCAGCCACAGGGGGCAGTTGAACACTGAAGCTTTCTTT	CASSHRGQLNTEAFF
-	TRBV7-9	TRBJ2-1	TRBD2	TGTGCCAGCAGCCAGACTAGCGAAAGCTCCTACAATGAGCAGTTCTTC	CASSQTSESSYNEQFF
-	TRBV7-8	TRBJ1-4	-	TGTGCCAGCAGCTATACAGACAACCATAATGAAAAACTGTTTTTT	CASSYTDNHNEKLFF
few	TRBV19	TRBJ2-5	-	TGTGCCAGTAACCCTGGTAGGGAGAGGAAAGAGACCCAGTACTTC	CASNPGRERKETQYF
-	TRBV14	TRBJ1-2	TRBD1	TGTGCCAGCAGCCGAACGGGACAGGGAATAGGCTACACCTTC	CASSRTGQGIGYTF
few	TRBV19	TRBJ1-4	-	TGTGCCAGTAGTATTGGGCTTGGGGAAAAACTGTTTTTT	CASSIGLGEKLFF
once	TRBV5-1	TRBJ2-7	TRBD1	TGCGCCAGCAGCTTAACCGGGACAGGGGTGTACGAGCAGTACTTC	CASSLTGTGVYEQYF
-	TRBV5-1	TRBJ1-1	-	TGCGCCACCTCTCGGGGAGGGAACACTGAAGCTTTCTTT	CATSRGGNTEAFF
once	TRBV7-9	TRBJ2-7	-	TGTGCCAGCAGCTTCGAAGGCGGGGAGCAGTACTTC	CASSFEGGEQYF
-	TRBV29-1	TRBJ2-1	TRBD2	TGCAGCGGGCTCTTCCTTGTTAGGGGACTAGCGGCCAATGAGCAGTTCTTC	CSGLFLVRGLAANEQFF
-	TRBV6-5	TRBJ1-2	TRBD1	TGTGCCAGCAGCCGCTTCGGGACAGGGGAAGGCTACACCTTC	CASSRFGTGEGYTF
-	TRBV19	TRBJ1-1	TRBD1	TGTGCCAGTAGCCTAAAAAAAGAAGGGACAGTGAACACTGAAGCTTTCTTT	CASSLKKEGTVNTEAFF